This record concerns one TCR beta chain sequence. Its antigen is unidentified. The record originates from a study of cytomegalovirus exposure and HLA in healthy donors. Study-wide findings and caveats: Cytomegalovirus-associated TCR beta chains were listed, numbering more than 150.

Primers for the PCR totalled 60 Vbeta and 13 Jbeta. TCRdb's copy holds only in-frame clones and misses some; the assay was immunoSEQ multiplex PCR. The sample gives roughly 100,000 clones, 69% of which show up once; 3.2% is in the top ten. Germline V CDR1 and CDR2: SGHRS, YFSETQ. Trimming removed 6 bases at V and 5 bases at J, with 8 bases between. CDR3 length equals 11 residues. Sequenced material: PBMCs. This chain uses TRBV5-1 with TRBJ2-5; D gene uncertain. The sequence derives from a man aged 25-45 years in good health and CMV-seronegative. The CDR3 DNA follows: TGCGCCAGCACGGAGACGGAGACCCAGTACTTC. Its protein is CASTETETQYF.